A single sample gave rise to the 19 T cell receptor beta chains below, sequenced in a study of blood T cells in healthy people across ages. With a J-beta primer mix and a sample-barcoded 5' primer, a second PCR ran roughly 7 to 11 cycles. TCRdb re-called the 5' RACE reads through MiXCR, storing one row per CDR3 protein. The sample has around 1.5 million distinct CDR3 sequences, around two fifths seen once; the top ten hold roughly 7.9%. Input material: blood. The receptors were gathered from a woman between 18 and 29 years old in good health.

This sequence joins TRBV20-1 and TRBJ2-1, with unresolved D. Germline loops: CDR1 DFQATT, CDR2 SNEGSKA (reference sequence). The CDR3 consists of 14 residues. The germline V and J ends were trimmed by 5 bases and 11 bases, with 22 bases remaining between them. The CDR3 sequence: CSAEERRRKEKQFF. In nucleotides, the CDR3 is TGCAGTGCTGAGGAGCGTAGGAGAAAAGAAAAGCAGTTCTTC.

This clonotype was seen a handful of times. The V gene is TRBV4-1, the J gene TRBJ2-7; 7 bases match TRBD2. The V segment lost 0 bases and the J segment 1 base; nucleotides outside the gene matches: 3. CDR3 length equals 15 residues. The germline V gene has CDR1 MGHRA and CDR2 YSYEKL. The CDR3 sequence: CASSQELARSYEQYF. The CDR3 nucleotides are TGCGCCAGCAGCCAAGAACTAGCGAGATCCTACGAGCAGTACTTC.

This chain joins TRBV7-7 and TRBJ2-7; tentatively, D is TRBD1 (5 bases). This CDR3 region has 15 residues. CDR1 and CDR2 (germline): SSHAT, FNYEAQ (reference sequence). Trimming took off 1 base at V and 0 bases at J, with 10 bases between the two ends. This CDR3 is CASSLGQSPSYEQYF. The CDR3 nucleotides read TGTGCCAGCAGCTTAGGACAGAGCCCCTCCTACGAGCAGTACTTC.

The V and J genes are TRBV5-1 and TRBJ2-2; D is unresolved. Trimming took 0 bases from V and 3 from J, leaving 12 bases between them. The CDR3 extends over 16 amino acids. CDR1 and CDR2 (germline): SGHRS, YFSETQ. The CDR3 DNA follows: TGCGCCAGCAGCTTGGACACATCGGCGGACACCGGGGAGCTGTTTTTT. This encodes CASSLDTSADTGELFF.

This clonotype showed up just a few times. The chain's CDR3 is CASSGKNTGELFF. The CDR3 nucleotides read TGCGCCAGCAGCGGCAAGAACACCGGGGAGCTGTTTTTT. This chain connects TRBV5-1 to TRBJ2-2; D not certain. CDR1 is SGHRS, CDR2 YFSETQ, per germline. The V end lost 4 bases, the J end lost 1 base, and 5 bases lay between the germline ends. This CDR3 region has 13 residues.

This clonotype was detected a few times. The genes are TRBV10-2 and TRBJ2-3; 13 bases are a match to TRBD2. With V trimmed by 10 bases and J by 4 bases, 5 bases remained unmatched. Germline V gene sequence: CDR1 WSHSY, CDR2 SAAADI. The CDR3 consists of 14 residues. CDR3 DNA: TGCGCCACCGAACTAGCGGGAGGGCCAGATACGCAGTATTTT. It translates to CATELAGGPDTQYF.

The J gene is TRBJ2-3, the V gene TRBV29-1; 8 nucleotides match TRBD2. V lost 8 bases to trimming and J lost 3 bases; unmatched junction nucleotides: 7. Germline CDR1 and CDR2: SQVTM and ANQGSEA. CDR3 length: 13 residues. The CDR3 bases are TGCAGCTCGGGGGGGCAGGGTACAGATACGCAGTATTTT. Encoded protein: CSSGGQGTDTQYF.

This clonotype was seen a handful of times. This sequence joins TRBV2 and TRBJ1-6; D is uncertain. The CDR3 is 16 residues long. CDR1 is SNHLY and CDR2 is FYNNEI in the germline V gene. Trimming cost V 0 bases and J 9 bases, with 15 bases left between them. This CDR3 reads CASSEALPQGGSPLHF. CDR3 nucleotides: TGTGCCAGCAGTGAAGCGCTTCCACAAGGCGGTTCACCCCTCCACTTT.

This clonotype was picked up a small number of times. V usage is TRBV4-1 and J usage is TRBJ2-7; 8 bases agree with TRBD2. The trim removed 0 bases at V and 4 bases at J, leaving 8 bases unmatched. Germline-derived CDR1 and CDR2 are MGHRA and YSYEKL. The CDR3 is made up of 16 amino acids. The CDR3 DNA sequence: TGCGCCAGCAGCCAAGATCCGGGAGGGATGGGTTACGAGCAGTACTTC. Residues: CASSQDPGGMGYEQYF.

This clonotype was counted a few times. The chain combines TRBV20-1 with TRBJ2-1; a weak D match, TRBD2 (5 bases). The CDR3 contains 14 residues. CDR1 is DFQATT, CDR2 SNEGSKA, per germline (reference sequence). The V end lost 3 bases, the J end lost 4 bases, and 13 bases lay between the germline ends. This CDR3 reads CSASSAGNYNEQFF. CDR3 bases: TGCAGTGCTAGCTCGGCGGGTAATTACAATGAGCAGTTCTTC.

The CDR3 DNA reads as TGCAGTGCTGAAGGGACTAGCGGAGCGGGGGAGCAGTACTTC. It translates to CSAEGTSGAGEQYF. The rearrangement uses TRBV20-1 and TRBJ2-7; the match to TRBD2 covers 11 bases. Germline CDR1 reads DFQATT; CDR2 reads SNEGSKA (reference sequence). V was pared by 5 bases and J by 7 bases, with 10 bases of the junction left unmatched. This CDR3 spans 14 amino acids.

J is TRBJ2-7 and V is TRBV20-1, with D maybe TRBD1 (5 bases). The CDR3 extends over 19 amino acids. Deletions cut 0 bases from V and 0 bases from J, with 24 bases between. In germline, CDR1 is DFQATT, CDR2 SNEGSKA (reference sequence). The CDR3 sequence: CSARDARFGRTSSSYEQYF. The CDR3 region has the DNA TGCAGTGCTAGAGACGCCCGATTCGGCCGGACATCCAGCTCCTACGAGCAGTACTTC.

The J gene is TRBJ2-2, the V gene TRBV2; 8 bases align to TRBD2. Trimming removed 8 bases from V and 6 bases from J; junction bases left unmatched: 5. In germline, CDR1 is SNHLY, CDR2 FYNNEI. The CDR3 has 13 residues. CDR3 sequence reads: CASGTSLAGELFF. CDR3 DNA sequence: TGTGCCAGCGGGACTAGTTTAGCCGGGGAGCTGTTTTTT.

The J gene is TRBJ1-4, the V gene TRBV27; 8 nucleotides line up with TRBD1. This CDR3 has 15 amino acids. The ends lost 3 bases at V and 3 bases at J; junction bases unmatched: 3. Germline assignment: CDR1 MNHEY and CDR2 SMNVEV (reference sequence). CDR3 nucleotides: TGTGCCAGCAGTTTTTCGACAGGGGCTAATGAAAAACTGTTTTTT. This encodes CASSFSTGANEKLFF.

The chain joins TRBV2 to TRBJ1-2; maybe TRBD1 (5 bases). CDR1 is SNHLY and CDR2 is FYNNEI in the germline V gene. V was clipped by 6 bases and J by 6 bases, with 20 bases between them. This CDR3 is built from 15 residues. DNA for the CDR3: TGTGCCAGCAGAGAACCCGTCGGGGGTGCCGATGGCTACACCTTC. Translation: CASREPVGGADGYTF.

This clonotype was counted between two and nine times. The chain has TRBV5-1 and TRBJ2-1; 10 bases agree with TRBD2. CDR1 SGHRS and CDR2 YFSETQ come from the germline V gene. V lost 1 base, J lost 8 bases, and 9 bases stayed unmatched. CDR3 length equals 16 residues. CDR3 in DNA: TGCGCCAGCAGCTTGATCTTAAGCGGGAGGGCCGATGAGCAGTTCTTC. Amino acids: CASSLILSGRADEQFF.

The chain combines TRBV12-3 or TRBV12-4 with TRBJ2-7; no reliable D call. This CDR3 comprises 12 residues. The V end lost 3 bases, the J end lost 2 bases, and 5 bases lay between the germline ends. This chain's CDR3 is CASSFFPYEQYF. CDR3 DNA sequence: TGTGCCAGCAGTTTTTTCCCCTACGAGCAGTACTTC.

This clonotype showed up many times. This chain links TRBV5-1 with TRBJ1-6; TRBD1 agrees at 7 bases. The ends lost 0 bases at V and 3 bases at J; junction bases unmatched: 0. The V gene's germline CDR1 is SGHRS and CDR2 YFSETQ. CDR3 length: 15 residues. The CDR3 spells CASSLGDSYNSPLHF. The CDR3 DNA reads as TGCGCCAGCAGCTTGGGGGACAGCTATAATTCACCCCTCCACTTT. Using reference TRBV5-1 and TRBJ1-6 for the parts outside the CDR3, the full variable domain is KAGVTQTPRYLIKTRGQQVTLSCSPISGHRSVSWYQQTPGQGLQFLFEYFSETQRNKGNFPGRFSGRQFSNSRSEMNVSTLELGDSALYLCASSLGDSYNSPLHFGNGTRLTVT.

The table lists this clonotype with a few counts. This could be a read error, since a much larger clone is one nucleotide away. The V call is TRBV6-2 or TRBV6-3, the J call TRBJ1-5; D uncertain. Germline V gene sequence: CDR1 MNHEY, CDR2 SVGEGT. Trimming removed 5 bases from V and 6 bases from J, with 14 bases in between. CDR3 length: 14 residues. The CDR3 here is CASSPGGIFQPQHF. As DNA, the CDR3 is TGTGCCAGCAGTCCCGGCGGCATTTTTCAGCCCCAGCATTTT.